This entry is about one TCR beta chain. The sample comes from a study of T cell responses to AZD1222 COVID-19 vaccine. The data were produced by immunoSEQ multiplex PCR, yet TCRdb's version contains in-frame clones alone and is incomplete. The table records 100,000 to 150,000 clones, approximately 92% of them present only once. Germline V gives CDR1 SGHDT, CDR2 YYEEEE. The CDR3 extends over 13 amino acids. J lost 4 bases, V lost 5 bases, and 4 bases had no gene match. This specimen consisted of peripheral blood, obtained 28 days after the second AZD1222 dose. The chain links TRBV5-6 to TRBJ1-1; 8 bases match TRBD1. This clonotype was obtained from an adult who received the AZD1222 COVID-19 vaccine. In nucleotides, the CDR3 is TGTGCCAGCAGGCACACAGGGGGCACTGAAGCTTTCTTT. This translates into CASRHTGGTEAFF.